This is a list of T cell receptor beta chains from one sample in a study of T cell responses to AZD1222 COVID-19 vaccine. Produced via immunoSEQ multiplex PCR; TCRdb's table is partial and in-frame only. The sample contains 150,000 to 200,000 clones, roughly 92% of which appear only once. The sequences come from peripheral blood, collected 28 days after the second AZD1222 dose. These receptors were collected from an adult who received the AZD1222 COVID-19 vaccine. Each CDR3 is given with its conserved first and last residue. The D gene is left open where the match is weak. Size values are once, few and many counts, or a class for expanded clones, and some rows have none.

V gene: TRBV11-3; D gene: TRBD2; clone size: -; J gene: TRBJ2-1; CDR3 DNA: TGTGCCAGCAGCTTAGGCGGGGGGGCCACGGTCGGTGAGCAGTTCTTC; CDR3 protein: CASSLGGGATVGEQFF
V gene: TRBV12-3/TRBV12-4; D gene: TRBD2; clone size: once; J gene: TRBJ2-1; CDR3 DNA: TGTGCCAGCAGGGCGGGACTAGCGCCTGAGCAGTTCTTC; CDR3 protein: CASRAGLAPEQFF
V gene: TRBV5-8; D gene: -; clone size: -; J gene: TRBJ1-4; CDR3 DNA: TGTGCCAGCAGCTGGGGGGCGCAGTCTAATGAAAAACTGTTTTTT; CDR3 protein: CASSWGAQSNEKLFF
V gene: TRBV27; D gene: -; clone size: -; J gene: TRBJ1-6; CDR3 DNA: TGTGCCAGCAGTTTTCGGGGCTACTCACCCCTCCACTTT; CDR3 protein: CASSFRGYSPLHF
V gene: TRBV9; D gene: -; clone size: -; J gene: TRBJ2-3; CDR3 DNA: TGTGCCAGCAGCCCCAACCCTTCGGGAGATACGCAGTATTTT; CDR3 protein: CASSPNPSGDTQYF
V gene: TRBV10-3; D gene: -; clone size: -; J gene: TRBJ1-4; CDR3 DNA: TGTGCCCTGCTATACCGGGACGGGTCGTTTTTT; CDR3 protein: CALLYRDGSFF
V gene: TRBV5-6; D gene: -; clone size: -; J gene: TRBJ1-5; CDR3 DNA: TGTGCCAGCAGCTTGGGGACGCAACTGTCCCAGCATTTT; CDR3 protein: CASSLGTQLSQHF
V gene: TRBV7-2; D gene: -; clone size: once; J gene: TRBJ1-1; CDR3 DNA: TGTGCCAGCACCCCCGGGCCCGGGAACACTGAAGCTTTCTTT; CDR3 protein: CASTPGPGNTEAFF
V gene: TRBV5-8; D gene: TRBD1; clone size: -; J gene: TRBJ1-6; CDR3 DNA: TGTGCCAGCAGCTTCGCCCTAAGAGGGGGCTATTCACCCCTCCACTTT; CDR3 protein: CASSFALRGGYSPLHF
V gene: TRBV19; D gene: -; clone size: -; J gene: TRBJ1-4; CDR3 DNA: TGTGCCAGTACCCGAGCGGACTGGAATGAAAAACTGTTTTTT; CDR3 protein: CASTRADWNEKLFF
V gene: TRBV5-1; D gene: TRBD1; clone size: once; J gene: TRBJ1-3; CDR3 DNA: TGCGCCAGCGCCGACAGGGCAAGTGGAAACACCATATATTTT; CDR3 protein: CASADRASGNTIYF
V gene: TRBV7-9; D gene: -; clone size: -; J gene: TRBJ1-5; CDR3 DNA: TGTGCCAGCAGCGCCATCGGACAGCGAGTCCCTCAGCCCCAGCATTTT; CDR3 protein: CASSAIGQRVPQPQHF
V gene: TRBV21-1; D gene: -; clone size: -; J gene: TRBJ2-7; CDR3 DNA: TGTGCCAGCAGCAAAGCGCCGCAGGCCCTCTCCCGATACGAGCAGTACTTC; CDR3 protein: CASSKAPQALSRYEQYF
V gene: TRBV20-1; D gene: TRBD1; clone size: -; J gene: TRBJ1-5; CDR3 DNA: TGCAGTGCTAGTCCAAACCCCAGGGACAGACAGCCCCAGCATTTT; CDR3 protein: CSASPNPRDRQPQHF
V gene: TRBV10-3; D gene: -; clone size: -; J gene: TRBJ1-4; CDR3 DNA: TGTGCCATCAGTGAGTCGAATGGGGCTAATGAAAAACTGTTTTTT; CDR3 protein: CAISESNGANEKLFF
V gene: TRBV5-4; D gene: TRBD1; clone size: -; J gene: TRBJ2-7; CDR3 DNA: TGTGCCAGCAGCTTGGAGACAGGGTCCTACGAGCAGTACTTC; CDR3 protein: CASSLETGSYEQYF
V gene: TRBV7-6; D gene: TRBD1; clone size: -; J gene: TRBJ2-7; CDR3 DNA: TGTGCCAGCAGCCCACCCGGGACAGGGGGTTTTTTGCGGTACTTC; CDR3 protein: CASSPPGTGGFLRYF
V gene: TRBV10-3; D gene: -; clone size: -; J gene: TRBJ1-1; CDR3 DNA: TGTGCCATCAGTGAGGGGGATTGGGCCACTGAAGCTTTCTTT; CDR3 protein: CAISEGDWATEAFF
V gene: TRBV18; D gene: -; clone size: -; J gene: TRBJ2-6; CDR3 DNA: TGTGCCAGCTCACCACAATCGGGCAGTAGGCCTGGGGCCAACGTCCTGACTTTC; CDR3 protein: CASSPQSGSRPGANVLTF
V gene: TRBV18; D gene: -; clone size: -; J gene: TRBJ1-5; CDR3 DNA: TGTGCCAGCTCACCACCGACTGGCGGTACAAATCAGCCCCAGCATTTT; CDR3 protein: CASSPPTGGTNQPQHF
V gene: TRBV4-1; D gene: -; clone size: -; J gene: TRBJ2-5; CDR3 DNA: TGCGCCAGCAGCCAACTACTAGGCCAAGAGACCCAGTACTTC; CDR3 protein: CASSQLLGQETQYF
V gene: TRBV5-1; D gene: -; clone size: -; J gene: TRBJ1-2; CDR3 DNA: TGCGCCAGCAGCCGAGGGGTCGACAGCCTCGCGGGTGGCTACACCTTC; CDR3 protein: CASSRGVDSLAGGYTF